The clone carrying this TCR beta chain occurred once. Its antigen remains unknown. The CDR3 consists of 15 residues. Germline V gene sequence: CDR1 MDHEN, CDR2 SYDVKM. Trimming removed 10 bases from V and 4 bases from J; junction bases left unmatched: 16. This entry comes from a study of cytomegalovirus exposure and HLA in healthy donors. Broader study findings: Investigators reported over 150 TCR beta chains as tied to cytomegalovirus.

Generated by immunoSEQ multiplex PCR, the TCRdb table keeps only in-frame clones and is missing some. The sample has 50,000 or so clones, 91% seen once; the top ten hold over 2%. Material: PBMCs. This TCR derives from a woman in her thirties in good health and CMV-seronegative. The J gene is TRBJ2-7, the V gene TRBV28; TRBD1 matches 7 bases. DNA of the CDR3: TGTGCCACCAGCCCCCCGTACAGGGGTAGATACGAGCAGTACTTC. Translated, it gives CATSPPYRGRYEQYF.